The source of this TCR beta chain is a study of T cell clonotyping in hematopoietic cell transplantation. A remark on this clone: The antigen is unknown.

The ends were cut back, 5 bases at V and 3 bases at J, with 17 bases in the middle. Germline V CDR1 and CDR2: MNHNY, SVGAGI (reference sequence). This CDR3 is 16 amino acids long. Libraries were prepared by immunoSEQ multiplex PCR; TCRdb keeps only in-frame clonotypes and omits some of them. The data show approximately 39,000 clones, 90% to 95% seen once. Study-level results: Broader posttransplant TCR repertoire diversity was predicted by graft donor and pretransplant recipient Inverse Simpson Index values.

This sample's time point: recipient sample about 28 days before transplant, after cytoreduction. The sequences come from peripheral blood mononuclear cells, collected before stem cell transplant. This TCR came from a man aged 40-49 years with chronic myeloid leukemia. Some clones in this sample may be carry-over from other donors' samples. This rearrangement joins TRBV6-6 to TRBJ1-3; TRBD1 might be the D (6 bases). The chain's CDR3 is CASSTQGSLFGNTIYF. The DNA for the CDR3 is TGTGCCAGCAGTACACAGGGATCACTCTTTGGAAACACCATATATTTT.